This T cell receptor (beta chain) was obtained from a study of blood T cell repertoires in COVID-19. As processed by the authors: Reference gene primer amplification yielded estimated nucleated cell counts. The assay was immunoSEQ multiplex PCR, and TCRdb's table has in-frame clones only and misses some. Clone size and the V and J calls come from that table; the DNA yielded D and trimming. This repertoire shows around 70,000 clones, around 90% found once; its top ten account for 29%. The CDR3 is 14 amino acids. Germline CDR1 is SGHTA and CDR2 is FQGNSA. Trimming pared 0 bases from V and 4 bases from J, leaving 9 bases between.

The V gene is TRBV7-2, the J gene TRBJ1-2; D not resolved. Sequencing used peripheral blood. This TCR was recovered from a woman older than 75 with active or convalescent COVID-19. In DNA form, the CDR3 reads TGTGCCAGCAGCTTAGCGGTGGAGGGCTATGGCTACACCTTC. Protein sequence: CASSLAVEGYGYTF.